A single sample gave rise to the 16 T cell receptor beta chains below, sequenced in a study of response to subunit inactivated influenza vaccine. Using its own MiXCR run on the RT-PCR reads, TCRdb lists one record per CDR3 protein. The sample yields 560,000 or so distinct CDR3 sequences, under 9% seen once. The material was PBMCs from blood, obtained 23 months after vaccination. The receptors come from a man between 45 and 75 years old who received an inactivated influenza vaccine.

In DNA form, the CDR3 reads TGTGCCAGCAGTTACGGACCACGGTGGGGCCTCCCAGATACGCAGTATTTT. Its translation: CASSYGPRWGLPDTQYF. V usage is TRBV6-2 or TRBV6-3 and J usage is TRBJ2-3; a weak D match, TRBD1 (5 bases). Germline assignment: CDR1 MNHEY and CDR2 SVGEGT. The ends were cut back, 2 bases at V and 4 bases at J, with 19 bases in the middle. The CDR3 loop spans 17 amino acids.

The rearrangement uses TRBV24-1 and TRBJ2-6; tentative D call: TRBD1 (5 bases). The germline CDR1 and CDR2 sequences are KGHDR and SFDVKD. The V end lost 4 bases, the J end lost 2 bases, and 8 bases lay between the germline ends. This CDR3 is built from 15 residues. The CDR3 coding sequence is TGTGCCACCAGTGAGGCAGGGACTGGGGCCAACGTCCTGACTTTC. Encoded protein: CATSEAGTGANVLTF.

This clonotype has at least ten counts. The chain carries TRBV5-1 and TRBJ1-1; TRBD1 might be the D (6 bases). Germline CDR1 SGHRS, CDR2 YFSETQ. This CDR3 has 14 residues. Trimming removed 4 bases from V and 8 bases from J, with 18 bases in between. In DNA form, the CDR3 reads TGCGCCAGCAGCAAGGAGGGCAGGGGAACAGAAGCTTTCTTT. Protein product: CASSKEGRGTEAFF.

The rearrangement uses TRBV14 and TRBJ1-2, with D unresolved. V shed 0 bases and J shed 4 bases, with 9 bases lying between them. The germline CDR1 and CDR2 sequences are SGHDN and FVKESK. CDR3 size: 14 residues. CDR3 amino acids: CASSQDRSGYGYTF. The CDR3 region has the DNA TGTGCCAGCAGCCAAGACAGGAGCGGCTATGGCTACACCTTC.

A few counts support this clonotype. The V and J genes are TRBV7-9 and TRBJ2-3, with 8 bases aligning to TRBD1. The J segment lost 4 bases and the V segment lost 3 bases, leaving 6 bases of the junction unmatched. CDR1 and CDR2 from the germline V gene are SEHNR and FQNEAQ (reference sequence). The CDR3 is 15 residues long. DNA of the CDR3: TGTGCCAGCAGCTTCTGGACAGGGCCCGCAGATACGCAGTATTTT. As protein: CASSFWTGPADTQYF.

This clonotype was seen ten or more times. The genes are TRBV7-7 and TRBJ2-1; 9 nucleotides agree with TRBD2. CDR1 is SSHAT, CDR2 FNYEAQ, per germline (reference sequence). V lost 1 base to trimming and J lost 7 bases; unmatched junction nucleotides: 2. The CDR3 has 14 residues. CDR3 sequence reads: CASSLEAGGNEQFF. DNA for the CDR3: TGTGCCAGCAGCTTAGAGGCGGGAGGGAATGAGCAGTTCTTC.

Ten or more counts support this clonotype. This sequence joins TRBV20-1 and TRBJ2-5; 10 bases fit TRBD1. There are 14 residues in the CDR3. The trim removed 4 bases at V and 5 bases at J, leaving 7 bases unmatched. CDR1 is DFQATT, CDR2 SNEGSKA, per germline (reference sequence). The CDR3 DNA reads TGCAGTGCTAAAGGGACAGGGGACGTCGAGACCCAGTACTTC. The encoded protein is CSAKGTGDVETQYF.

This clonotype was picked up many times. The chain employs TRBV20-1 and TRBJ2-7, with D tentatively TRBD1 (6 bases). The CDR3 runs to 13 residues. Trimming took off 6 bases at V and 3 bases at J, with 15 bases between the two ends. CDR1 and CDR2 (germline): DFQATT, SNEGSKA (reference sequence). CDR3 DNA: TGCAGTGCCGGAGCGCAGGGGAACTACGAGCAGTACTTC. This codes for CSAGAQGNYEQYF.

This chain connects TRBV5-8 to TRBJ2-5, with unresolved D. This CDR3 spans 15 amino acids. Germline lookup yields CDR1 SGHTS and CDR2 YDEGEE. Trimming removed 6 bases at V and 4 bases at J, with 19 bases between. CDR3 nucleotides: TGTGCCAGCACCATTCGGGCCGATCTTTTAGAGACCCAGTACTTC. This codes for CASTIRADLLETQYF.

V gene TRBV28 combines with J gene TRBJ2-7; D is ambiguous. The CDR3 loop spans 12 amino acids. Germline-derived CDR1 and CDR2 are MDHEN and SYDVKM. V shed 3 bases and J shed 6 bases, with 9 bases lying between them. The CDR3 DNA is TGTGCCAGCAGTTTCCCCTGGTCCGAGCAGTACTTC. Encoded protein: CASSFPWSEQYF.

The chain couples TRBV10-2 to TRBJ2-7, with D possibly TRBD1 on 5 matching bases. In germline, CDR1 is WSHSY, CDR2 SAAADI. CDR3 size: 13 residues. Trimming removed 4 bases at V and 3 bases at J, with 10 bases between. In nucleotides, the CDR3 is TGCGCCAGCAGTGGGACACAAGTCTACGAGCAGTACTTC. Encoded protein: CASSGTQVYEQYF.

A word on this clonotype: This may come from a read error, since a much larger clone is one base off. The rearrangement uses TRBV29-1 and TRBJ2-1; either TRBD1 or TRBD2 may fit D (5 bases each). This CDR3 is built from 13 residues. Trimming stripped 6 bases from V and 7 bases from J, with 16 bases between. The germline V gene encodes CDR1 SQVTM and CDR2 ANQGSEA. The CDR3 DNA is TGCAGCGTCGCGGGCAGGGCTAAAAATGAGCAGTTCTTC. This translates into CSVAGRAKNEQFF.

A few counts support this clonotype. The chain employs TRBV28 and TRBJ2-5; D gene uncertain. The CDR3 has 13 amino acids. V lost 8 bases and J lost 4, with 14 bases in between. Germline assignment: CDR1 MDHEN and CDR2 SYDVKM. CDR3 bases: TGTGCCAGCCGACCAGAGGCTCGAGAGACCCAGTACTTC. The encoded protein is CASRPEARETQYF.

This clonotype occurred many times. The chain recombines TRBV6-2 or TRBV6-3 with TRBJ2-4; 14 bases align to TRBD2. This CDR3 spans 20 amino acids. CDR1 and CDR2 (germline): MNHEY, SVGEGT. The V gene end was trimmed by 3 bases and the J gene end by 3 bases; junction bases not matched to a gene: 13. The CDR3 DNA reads TGTGCCAGCAGTTATTCGTCCGGGACTAGCGGGAGTAAGGGCAAAAACATTCAGTACTTC. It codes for CASSYSSGTSGSKGKNIQYF.

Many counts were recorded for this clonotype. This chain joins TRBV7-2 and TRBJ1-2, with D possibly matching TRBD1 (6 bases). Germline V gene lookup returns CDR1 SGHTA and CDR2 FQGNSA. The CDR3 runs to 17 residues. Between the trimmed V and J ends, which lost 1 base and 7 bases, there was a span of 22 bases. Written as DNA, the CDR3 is TGTGCCAGCAGCTTAGTCCCCCAGCAACGGGGGGCGGGTGGCTACACCTTC. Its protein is CASSLVPQQRGAGGYTF.

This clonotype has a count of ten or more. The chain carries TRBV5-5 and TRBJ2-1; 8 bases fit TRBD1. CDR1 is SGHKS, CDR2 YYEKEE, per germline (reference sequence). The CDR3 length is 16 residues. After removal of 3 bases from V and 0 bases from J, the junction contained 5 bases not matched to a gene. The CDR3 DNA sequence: TGTGCCAGCAGCTCCATTGGGACAGGCTCCTACAATGAGCAGTTCTTC. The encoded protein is CASSSIGTGSYNEQFF.